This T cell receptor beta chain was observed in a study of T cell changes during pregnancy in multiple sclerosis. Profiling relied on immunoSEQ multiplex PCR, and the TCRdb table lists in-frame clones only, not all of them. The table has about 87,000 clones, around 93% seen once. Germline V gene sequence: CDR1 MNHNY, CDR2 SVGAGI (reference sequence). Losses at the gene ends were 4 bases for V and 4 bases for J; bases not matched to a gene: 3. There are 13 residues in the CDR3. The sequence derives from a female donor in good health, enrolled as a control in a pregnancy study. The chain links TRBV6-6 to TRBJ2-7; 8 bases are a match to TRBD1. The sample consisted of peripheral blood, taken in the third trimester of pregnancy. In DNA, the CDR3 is TGTGCCAGCAGTTCAGGGGGCTGGTACGAGCAGTACTTC. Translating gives CASSSGGWYEQYF.